This T cell receptor beta chain was recorded in a study of T cells in Graves' hyperthyroidism and ophthalmopathy. Fresh peripheral blood, 7.5 to 10 ml, was the source of the PBMCs. Germline lookup yields CDR1 KGHDR and CDR2 SFDVKD. V shed 4 bases and J shed 5 bases, with 7 bases lying between them. The CDR3 covers 13 residues. The CDR3 regions of TCR beta were amplified from RNA transcripts. Primed by the HTBI set, a first-round RT-PCR was run on the TCR CDR3. TCRdb itself ran the multiplex PCR reads through MiXCR, one entry per CDR3 protein. The data show hundreds of thousands of distinct CDR3 sequences, around a sixth seen once.

Source material: blood. The source is a woman in her 50s with Graves' hyperthyroidism that later progressed to Graves' ophthalmopathy. The chain employs TRBV24-1 and TRBJ1-4; D gene ambiguous. The CDR3 sequence: CATSEGRNEKLFF. Written as DNA, the CDR3 is TGTGCCACCAGTGAGGGTCGCAATGAAAAACTGTTTTTT.